These 23 T cell receptor beta chains were all obtained from the same sample, sequenced in a study of cytomegalovirus exposure and HLA in healthy donors. With 60 Vbeta and 13 Jbeta primers, the PCR was carried out. Sequenced by immunoSEQ multiplex PCR; TCRdb stores in-frame clones only, minus some. The sample has 110,000 or so clones, roughly 9% seen once. The sequenced sample was PBMCs. The source of these receptors is a woman in her forties in good health and CMV-seropositive.

This clone was seen a handful of times. V usage is TRBV7-9 and J usage is TRBJ2-5, with D unclear. This CDR3 spans 12 amino acids. V was pared by 1 base and J by 4 bases, with 4 bases between. The V gene's germline CDR1 is SEHNR and CDR2 FQNEAQ (reference sequence). CDR3: CASSLGAETQYF. The CDR3 DNA is TGTGCCAGCAGCTTAGGGGCAGAGACCCAGTACTTC.

This clone showed up just a few times. This chain connects TRBV5-6 to TRBJ2-3; D uncertain. Trimming took 4 bases from V and 2 from J, leaving 17 bases between them. The germline gives CDR1 SGHDT, CDR2 YYEEEE. This CDR3 spans 16 amino acids. CDR3 bases: TGTGCCAGCAGCCCCTCGGTAGTTCGGTCCACAGATACGCAGTATTTT. The encoded protein is CASSPSVVRSTDTQYF.

This clone was counted a few times. V and J are TRBV18 and TRBJ2-1, with D unclear. Trimming stripped 1 base from V and 0 bases from J, with 13 bases between. The CDR3 is 17 residues long. Germline V gene lookup returns CDR1 KGHSH and CDR2 LQKENI. Here the CDR3 DNA reads TGTGCCAGCTCACCACAATCCCTCATCGGCTCCTACAATGAGCAGTTCTTC. Its protein product is CASSPQSLIGSYNEQFF.

The chain is built from TRBV30 and TRBJ2-7; 12 bases agree with TRBD2. V shed 3 bases and J 4 bases; nucleotides not matched to a gene: 7. Germline CDR1 GTSNPN, CDR2 SVGIG (reference sequence). The CDR3 has 15 amino acids. The CDR3 DNA reads as TGTGCCTGGAGCCTCCTAGCGGGGGGGCCTTACGAGCAGTACTTC. Protein sequence: CAWSLLAGGPYEQYF. Combining the CDR3 with reference TRBV30 and TRBJ2-7 gives the whole variable domain SQTIHQWPATLVQPVGSPLSLECTVEGTSNPNLYWYRQAAGRGLQLLFYSVGIGQISSEVPQNLSASRPQDRQFILSSKKLLLSDSGFYLCAWSLLAGGPYEQYFGPGTRLTVT.

This clone turned up a few times. The V call is TRBV2, the J call TRBJ1-1; D is unresolved. This CDR3 has 13 amino acids. Trimming stripped 6 bases from V and 7 bases from J, with 15 bases between. Germline V lookup: CDR1 SNHLY, CDR2 FYNNEI. The CDR3: CASRRVGSLEAFF. The DNA of the CDR3 is TGTGCCAGCAGGAGGGTAGGGTCTCTTGAAGCTTTCTTT.

The chain couples TRBV2 to TRBJ1-1; D not resolved. CDR1 and CDR2 from the germline V gene are SNHLY and FYNNEI. This CDR3 is 12 amino acids long. Trimming pared 5 bases from V and 1 base from J, leaving 5 bases between. CDR3 loop: CASSPKNTEAFF. The CDR3 DNA follows: TGTGCCAGCAGTCCCAAGAACACTGAAGCTTTCTTT.

This clone was found a few times. The rearrangement links TRBV6-4 to TRBJ2-1; 11 nucleotides match TRBD2. V was clipped by 3 bases and J by 2 bases; unmatched bases: 0. This CDR3 spans 15 amino acids. Germline V CDR1 and CDR2: MRHNA, SNTAGT. DNA of the CDR3: TGTGCCAGCAGTGAACTAGCGGGAGCCTACAATGAGCAGTTCTTC. Translated, it gives CASSELAGAYNEQFF.

The chain combines TRBV28 with TRBJ1-2, with 7 bases fitting TRBD1. V dropped 5 bases and J dropped 4; count of bases not matched to a gene: 7. CDR1 is MDHEN, CDR2 SYDVKM, per germline. This CDR3 comprises 14 residues. DNA of the CDR3: TGTGCCAGCAGTATATATGGACAGGCCTATGGCTACACCTTC. It yields the protein CASSIYGQAYGYTF.

The chain is built from TRBV5-1 and TRBJ2-5; 8 positions agree with TRBD2. The CDR3 loop spans 16 amino acids. The V and J ends lost 0 bases and 2 bases, in that order; junction bases with no gene match: 6. CDR1 SGHRS and CDR2 YFSETQ come from the germline V gene. The CDR3: CASSLVVAGYQETQYF. For the CDR3, the DNA is TGCGCCAGCAGCTTGGTGGTAGCGGGATATCAAGAGACCCAGTACTTC.

This clone was observed a few times. V gene TRBV5-1 combines with J gene TRBJ1-2; D ambiguous. CDR1 is SGHRS, CDR2 YFSETQ, per germline. This CDR3 is built from 13 residues. Deletions cut 4 bases from V and 0 bases from J, with 7 bases between. The CDR3 protein is CASSLTANYGYTF. The CDR3 coding sequence is TGCGCCAGCAGCCTTACAGCTAACTATGGCTACACCTTC. Filled out from reference TRBV5-1 and TRBJ1-2, the complete variable domain reads KAGVTQTPRYLIKTRGQQVTLSCSPISGHRSVSWYQQTPGQGLQFLFEYFSETQRNKGNFPGRFSGRQFSNSRSEMNVSTLELGDSALYLCASSLTANYGYTFGSGTRLTVV.

V usage is TRBV30 and J usage is TRBJ2-6; a weak D match, TRBD1 (5 bases). Germline V gene data show CDR1 as GTSNPN and CDR2 as SVGIG (reference sequence). The CDR3 is 16 amino acids. Trimming left V 3 bases short and J 3 bases short, with 15 bases between. The CDR3 is CAWRAFRVDGANVLTF. The DNA for the CDR3 is TGTGCCTGGAGGGCCTTCAGGGTAGATGGGGCCAACGTCCTGACTTTC.

The CDR3 is CAWSRDRVDNEQFF. CDR3 coding DNA: TGTGCCTGGAGTCGGGACAGGGTGGACAATGAGCAGTTCTTC. The chain recombines TRBV30 with TRBJ2-1; 9 bases fit TRBD1. Germline loops: CDR1 GTSNPN, CDR2 SVGIG (reference sequence). Trimming at V came to 2 bases and at J to 5 bases, leaving 4 bases not matched to a gene. The CDR3 sequence is 14 residues long.

The V gene is TRBV4-2, the J gene TRBJ1-3; TRBD1 is a possible D gene (5 bases). The CDR3 is 16 amino acids. CDR1 is LGHNA and CDR2 is YNFKEQ in the germline V gene. The V gene lost 0 bases and the J gene lost 0 bases, with 9 bases spanning the gap. CDR3 in DNA: TGTGCCAGCAGCCAAGAAGGGGCTCACTCTGGAAACACCATATATTTT. Translated: CASSQEGAHSGNTIYF.

This chain connects TRBV18 to TRBJ1-1; a weak D match, TRBD1 (6 bases). The V end was cut by 3 bases, the J end by 6 bases, with 17 bases between. The CDR3 sequence is 15 residues long. CDR1 KGHSH and CDR2 LQKENI come from the germline V gene. This CDR3 is CASSPRDKAWAEAFF. The CDR3 bases are TGTGCCAGCTCACCCAGGGACAAGGCCTGGGCTGAAGCTTTCTTT.

This clone was seen only a few times. The CDR3 region has the DNA TGTGCCAGCAGTACGCTGGGACTAGGTGTCGAGCAGTACTTC. It is translated as CASSTLGLGVEQYF. This sequence joins TRBV6-1 and TRBJ2-7; 8 bases line up with TRBD2. CDR1 and CDR2 from the germline V gene are MNHNS and SASEGT. The CDR3 has 14 amino acids. J gave up 6 bases and V 5 bases, and 9 bases lay outside the gene matches.

This clone was observed a handful of times. V gene TRBV9 combines with J gene TRBJ2-3; perhaps TRBD2 as D (6 bases). Trimming cost V 3 bases and J 2 bases, with 13 bases left between them. CDR3 length: 15 amino acids. CDR1 and CDR2 (germline): SGDLS, YYNGEE. CDR3 in DNA: TGTGCCAGCAGCGCAACTTGGGACTCCACAGATACGCAGTATTTT. This translates into CASSATWDSTDTQYF. Using reference TRBV9 and TRBJ2-3 for the parts outside the CDR3, the full variable domain is DSGVTQTPKHLITATGQRVTLRCSPRSGDLSVYWYQQSLDQGLQFLIQYYNGEERAKGNILERFSAQQFPDLHSELNLSSLELGDSALYFCASSATWDSTDTQYFGPGTRLTVL.

The rearrangement joins TRBV27 to TRBJ2-3, with D hard to call. Germline CDR1 MNHEY, CDR2 SMNVEV (reference sequence). V lost 2 bases and J 8 bases, leaving 11 bases between the germline ends. The CDR3 runs 13 residues. The CDR3 bases are TGTGCCAGCAGTTTAGGGCCCCTCGGTACGCAGTATTTT. The encoded protein is CASSLGPLGTQYF.

This rearrangement joins TRBV11-2 to TRBJ2-7; TRBD1 matches at 7 bases. V was pared by 0 bases and J by 0 bases, with 5 bases of the junction left unmatched. Germline V gives CDR1 SGHAT, CDR2 FQNNGV. The CDR3 spans 16 residues. The CDR3 DNA is TGTGCCAGCAGCTTAGAGGGACAGCGAAGCTCCTACGAGCAGTACTTC. Its translation is CASSLEGQRSSYEQYF.

This clone was observed a handful of times. This chain uses TRBV4-1 with TRBJ1-2; TRBD1 agrees at 8 bases. The CDR3 runs 15 residues. The J segment lost 5 bases and the V segment lost 6 bases, leaving 11 bases of the junction unmatched. Germline V gene lookup returns CDR1 MGHRA and CDR2 YSYEKL. The CDR3 sequence is CASSPGRQGIYGYTF. CDR3 DNA: TGCGCCAGCAGTCCGGGCCGACAGGGGATATATGGCTACACCTTC.

The rearrangement links TRBV4-2 to TRBJ2-3, with TRBD2 matching 13 bases. There are 21 residues in the CDR3. Germline CDR1 and CDR2: LGHNA and YNFKEQ. Trimming took 0 bases from V and 6 from J; bases not matched to a gene: 18. In DNA, the CDR3 is TGTGCCAGCAGCCAAGATCCCCCGGGGGGACCACTAGCGGGGGGGACGGATACGCAGTATTTT. It translates to CASSQDPPGGPLAGGTDTQYF.

A few counts support this clone. J is TRBJ2-7 and V is TRBV5-1, with D unresolved. CDR1 is SGHRS, CDR2 YFSETQ, per germline. The CDR3 is 14 residues long. V dropped 0 bases and J dropped 7 bases, with 14 bases sitting between them. CDR3 loop: CASSLGLSAVEQYF. The CDR3 DNA reads as TGCGCCAGCAGCTTGGGGCTCAGTGCGGTAGAGCAGTACTTC.

This chain uses TRBV5-1 with TRBJ1-2; D not resolved. The CDR3 extends over 12 amino acids. Per germline, CDR1 SGHRS and CDR2 YFSETQ. V lost 0 bases and J lost 7, with 7 bases in between. As DNA, the CDR3 is TGCGCCAGCAGCTTGGACGAGGTTGGCTACACCTTC. Its translation is CASSLDEVGYTF.

This chain joins TRBV18 and TRBJ1-1, with D unclear. V was clipped by 6 bases and J by 6 bases, with 11 bases between them. The CDR3 is 12 amino acids. CDR1 is KGHSH, CDR2 LQKENI, per germline. The CDR3 spells CASSLGGSEAFF. The CDR3 coding sequence is TGTGCCAGCTCCCTAGGAGGGTCTGAAGCTTTCTTT.